Following are 11 T cell receptor beta chains from one sample sequenced in a study of T cells after yellow fever vaccination. One entry per CDR3 protein, called by TCRdb with MiXCR from the 5' RACE reads. The sample comprises some 4,500 distinct CDR3 sequences, 7.8% of which are singletons, and more than 50% rests with the top ten. This material consisted of PBMCs, either bulk or a sorted T-cell subset (CD4+, CD8+, memory, or dextramer-sorted; not recorded which), taken more than 40 days after the first yellow fever vaccination. Receptor source: a man younger than 35 who received the YFV17D yellow fever vaccine.

The sample holds many counts of this clonotype. This chain links TRBV5-1 with TRBJ2-2, with D possibly being TRBD1 (5 bases). The germline CDR1 and CDR2 sequences are SGHRS and YFSETQ. V lost 1 base and J lost 6, with 7 bases in between. The CDR3 has 13 residues. The CDR3 coding sequence is TGCGCCAGCAGCTTGCCAGGGTCCGGGGAGCTGTTTTTT. Its protein is CASSLPGSGELFF.

The rearrangement uses TRBV7-5 and TRBJ2-5; the table's D call, TRBD2, has no DNA check behind it. TRBV7-5 is assigned pseudogene status. The CDR3 is made up of 20 amino acids. CDR3 region: CGSVPPAREQKRGGQETQYF. CDR3 nucleotides: TGTGGCTCTGTGCCTCCTGCCCGTGAACAAAAGCGGGGGGGACAAGAGACCCAGTACTTC.

At least ten counts were recorded for this clonotype. The chain links TRBV5-1 to TRBJ2-5, with TRBD2 matching over 9 bases. Germline V gene data show CDR1 as SGHRS and CDR2 as YFSETQ. V lost 3 bases to trimming and J lost 5 bases; unmatched junction nucleotides: 14. The CDR3 spans 17 residues. In DNA form, the CDR3 reads TGCGCCAGCAGCTGGTTTAGCGGGGGTCTCGGGGGGGAGACCCAGTACTTC. This sequence encodes CASSWFSGGLGGETQYF.

There are many counts of this clonotype. This rearrangement joins TRBV20-1 to TRBJ2-3; D might be TRBD1 (6 bases). Germline V gene sequence: CDR1 DFQATT, CDR2 SNEGSKA (reference sequence). The V gene lost 1 base and the J gene lost 5 bases, with 10 bases spanning the gap. The CDR3 has 13 amino acids. The CDR3 loop reads CSARVGAKDTQYF. The CDR3 DNA reads TGCAGTGCTAGAGTGGGGGCCAAAGATACGCAGTATTTT.

The table lists this clonotype with many counts. V and J are TRBV10-3 and TRBJ2-1; 9 bases align to TRBD2. Trimming at V came to 5 bases and at J to 5 bases, leaving 4 bases not matched to a gene. The CDR3 runs 14 residues. CDR1 and CDR2 from the germline V gene are ENHRY and SYGVKD. CDR3 sequence reads: CAISSGGTDNEQFF. The CDR3 nucleotides are TGTGCCATCAGTAGCGGGGGGACGGACAATGAGCAGTTCTTC.

This clonotype came up many times. The CDR3 sequence: CASSQWVGGHNEQFF. For the CDR3, the DNA is TGCGCCAGCAGCCAATGGGTCGGGGGGCACAATGAGCAGTTCTTC. The chain links TRBV4-1 to TRBJ2-1; tentatively, D is TRBD2 (7 bases). The CDR3 has 15 residues. Trimming cost V 2 bases and J 5 bases, with 13 bases left between them. The germline CDR1 and CDR2 sequences are MGHRA and YSYEKL.

This clonotype occurred many times. The DNA for the CDR3 is TGTGCCAGCAGCTTAGAGACCCAGTACTTC. This gives the protein CASSLETQYF. The chain has TRBV7-2 and TRBJ2-5; D unresolved. V lost 1 base, J lost 6 bases, and 0 bases lay in between. The CDR3 is 10 amino acids. Germline V gene data show CDR1 as SGHTA and CDR2 as FQGNSA.

This clonotype was found many times. This chain links TRBV20-1 with TRBJ1-1, with D unresolved. Germline-derived CDR1 and CDR2 are DFQATT and SNEGSKA (reference sequence). The CDR3 length is 15 residues. The ends were cut back, 0 bases at V and 1 base at J, with 12 bases in the middle. CDR3 residues: CSARDLWRGNTEAFF. The CDR3 DNA sequence: TGCAGTGCTAGAGATTTATGGCGCGGGAACACTGAAGCTTTCTTT.

This clonotype has a count of ten or more. The chain is built from TRBV7-8 and TRBJ1-6, with D possibly matching TRBD1 (5 bases). This CDR3 has 15 amino acids. Germline V gene sequence: CDR1 SGHVS, CDR2 FQNEAQ. Trimming removed 1 base from V and 9 bases from J, with 13 bases in between. The CDR3 DNA sequence: TGTGCCAGCAGCTTAGAGGGGTTCCCGAGTTCACCCCTCCACTTT. Its protein is CASSLEGFPSSPLHF.

This clonotype has a count of ten or more. This chain uses TRBV7-2 with TRBJ1-1; D perhaps matches TRBD1 (6 bases). CDR3 length: 14 amino acids. Trimming removed 5 bases from V and 5 bases from J, with 15 bases in between. Germline V gene lookup returns CDR1 SGHTA and CDR2 FQGNSA. In nucleotides, the CDR3 is TGTGCCAGCAGCATCAGACAGGCGGGGACTGAAGCTTTCTTT. Residues: CASSIRQAGTEAFF.

There are many counts of this clonotype. V usage is TRBV7-2 and J usage is TRBJ2-1; no reliable D call. Germline-derived CDR1 and CDR2 are SGHTA and FQGNSA. This CDR3 has 14 amino acids. Trimming removed 5 bases at V and 0 bases at J, with 8 bases between. CDR3 region: CASSLESSYNEQFF. For the CDR3, the DNA is TGTGCCAGCAGCCTCGAGTCCTCCTACAATGAGCAGTTCTTC.